A selection of T cell receptor beta chains follows, all from one sample in a study of cytomegalovirus exposure and HLA in healthy donors. Only in-frame clones appear in the TCRdb table, and some are missing; sequencing was by immunoSEQ multiplex PCR. The sample holds 150,000 to 200,000 clones, 76% seen once. Sequenced sample: PBMCs. All receptors come from a woman under 40 in good health and CMV-seropositive. The CDR3 runs from the conserved cysteine through the conserved F or W. A D gene is named only where the DNA matches it firmly. Expanded clones are given a class, and other clones once, few, many or no size at all.

d_call: NA
cdr3_length: 11
j_call: TRBJ2-1
clone_size: NA
v_call: TRBV4-1
cdr3_aa: CASSTVHEQFF
cdr3_nt: TGCGCCAGCAGCACGGTTCATGAGCAGTTCTTC

d_call: NA
cdr3_length: 15
j_call: TRBJ1-2
clone_size: few
v_call: TRBV19
cdr3_aa: CASSIGNSRDYGYTF
cdr3_nt: TGTGCCAGTAGTATAGGAAACAGCCGAGACTATGGCTACACCTTC

d_call: TRBD1
cdr3_length: 17
j_call: TRBJ1-4
clone_size: NA
v_call: TRBV7-9
cdr3_aa: CASSTDRGGYTNEKLFF
cdr3_nt: TGTGCCAGCAGCACGGACAGGGGAGGCTACACTAATGAAAAACTGTTTTTT

d_call: NA
cdr3_length: 13
j_call: TRBJ1-3
clone_size: NA
v_call: TRBV9
cdr3_aa: CASNGQSGNTIYF
cdr3_nt: TGTGCCAGCAACGGACAGTCTGGAAACACCATATATTTT

d_call: TRBD1
cdr3_length: 15
j_call: TRBJ1-3
clone_size: NA
v_call: TRBV25-1
cdr3_aa: CASSASGTGGNTIYF
cdr3_nt: TGTGCCAGCAGTGCTTCCGGGACAGGGGGAAACACCATATATTTT

d_call: NA
cdr3_length: 16
j_call: TRBJ1-2
clone_size: NA
v_call: TRBV7-2
cdr3_aa: CASSLVQIGANYGYTF
cdr3_nt: TGTGCCAGCAGCTTAGTGCAGATAGGAGCTAACTATGGCTACACCTTC

d_call: TRBD2
cdr3_length: 14
j_call: TRBJ2-1
clone_size: NA
v_call: TRBV5-1
cdr3_aa: CASSSGTSPNEQFF
cdr3_nt: TGCGCCAGCAGCTCGGGGACTAGCCCCAATGAGCAGTTCTTC

d_call: NA
cdr3_length: 13
j_call: TRBJ2-3
clone_size: NA
v_call: TRBV7-2
cdr3_aa: CASGGASGDTQYF
cdr3_nt: TGTGCCAGCGGGGGGGCCAGCGGAGATACGCAGTATTTT

d_call: NA
cdr3_length: 15
j_call: TRBJ1-4
clone_size: NA
v_call: TRBV15
cdr3_aa: CATSRDHRRNEKLFF
cdr3_nt: TGTGCCACCAGCAGAGATCATCGTCGGAATGAAAAACTGTTTTTT

d_call: TRBD2
cdr3_length: 17
j_call: TRBJ2-3
clone_size: NA
v_call: TRBV7-9
cdr3_aa: CASSRTSGGPSTDTQYF
cdr3_nt: TGTGCCAGCAGCAGGACTAGCGGGGGCCCTAGCACAGATACGCAGTATTTT

d_call: TRBD1
cdr3_length: 15
j_call: TRBJ1-5
clone_size: NA
v_call: TRBV19
cdr3_aa: CASGAWDRVFQPQHF
cdr3_nt: TGTGCCAGTGGGGCTTGGGACAGGGTTTTTCAGCCCCAGCATTTT

d_call: TRBD1
cdr3_length: 15
j_call: TRBJ2-2
clone_size: NA
v_call: TRBV6-1
cdr3_aa: CASSRDRGNTGELFF
cdr3_nt: TGTGCCAGCAGTCGGGACAGGGGAAACACCGGGGAGCTGTTTTTT

d_call: NA
cdr3_length: 12
j_call: TRBJ2-7
clone_size: NA
v_call: TRBV4-1
cdr3_aa: CASSQISGEQYF
cdr3_nt: TGCGCCAGCAGCCAGATTTCGGGTGAGCAGTACTTC

d_call: TRBD1
cdr3_length: 12
j_call: TRBJ2-7
clone_size: NA
v_call: TRBV28
cdr3_aa: CASRDRGYEQYF
cdr3_nt: TGTGCCAGCCGGGACAGGGGCTACGAGCAGTACTTC

d_call: NA
cdr3_length: 13
j_call: TRBJ1-6
clone_size: NA
v_call: TRBV4-3
cdr3_aa: CASSQAGNSPLHF
cdr3_nt: TGCGCCAGCAGCCAAGCGGGGAATTCACCCCTCCACTTT

d_call: NA
cdr3_length: 13
j_call: TRBJ1-1
clone_size: NA
v_call: TRBV6-5
cdr3_aa: CASSYSTGTEAFF
cdr3_nt: TGTGCCAGCAGTTACTCAACAGGGACTGAAGCTTTCTTT

d_call: TRBD1
cdr3_length: 14
j_call: TRBJ2-1
clone_size: NA
v_call: TRBV7-2
cdr3_aa: CASSSWDRVNEQFF
cdr3_nt: TGTGCCAGCAGCTCCTGGGACAGGGTCAATGAGCAGTTCTTC

d_call: NA
cdr3_length: 14
j_call: TRBJ2-1
clone_size: NA
v_call: TRBV7-2
cdr3_aa: CASTLMGGYNEQFF
cdr3_nt: TGTGCCAGCACCCTGATGGGGGGCTACAATGAGCAGTTCTTC

d_call: NA
cdr3_length: 12
j_call: TRBJ1-2
clone_size: NA
v_call: TRBV7-2
cdr3_aa: CASTPRSGGYTF
cdr3_nt: TGTGCCAGCACCCCCCGCTCGGGGGGCTACACCTTC

d_call: NA
cdr3_length: 15
j_call: TRBJ1-1
clone_size: NA
v_call: TRBV4-1
cdr3_aa: CASSQASGQETEAFF
cdr3_nt: TGCGCCAGCAGCCAAGCCTCGGGACAAGAGACTGAAGCTTTCTTT

d_call: TRBD2
cdr3_length: 13
j_call: TRBJ2-7
clone_size: few
v_call: TRBV28
cdr3_aa: CASSLGGLGEQYF
cdr3_nt: TGTGCCAGCAGCTTGGGGGGACTAGGCGAGCAGTACTTC

d_call: TRBD1
cdr3_length: 16
j_call: TRBJ2-4
clone_size: once
v_call: TRBV10-3
cdr3_aa: CAISTDRVEAKNIQYF
cdr3_nt: TGTGCCATCAGTACGGACAGGGTGGAGGCCAAAAACATTCAGTACTTC

d_call: TRBD2
cdr3_length: 12
j_call: TRBJ2-7
clone_size: NA
v_call: TRBV5-1
cdr3_aa: CASSPAGYEQYF
cdr3_nt: TGCGCCAGCAGCCCAGCGGGGTACGAGCAGTACTTC

d_call: NA
cdr3_length: 14
j_call: TRBJ2-1
clone_size: NA
v_call: TRBV5-6
cdr3_aa: CASSPPGGLGEQFF
cdr3_nt: TGTGCCAGCAGCCCCCCGGGCGGACTCGGTGAGCAGTTCTTC

d_call: NA
cdr3_length: 11
j_call: TRBJ2-5
clone_size: NA
v_call: TRBV5-6
cdr3_aa: CASSFGETQYF
cdr3_nt: TGTGCCAGCAGCTTCGGGGAGACCCAGTACTTC

d_call: NA
cdr3_length: 15
j_call: TRBJ2-3
clone_size: NA
v_call: TRBV6-5
cdr3_aa: CASSSPGGVADTQYF
cdr3_nt: TGTGCCAGCAGTTCCCCTGGCGGGGTGGCAGATACGCAGTATTTT

d_call: NA
cdr3_length: 15
j_call: TRBJ2-2
clone_size: NA
v_call: TRBV5-8
cdr3_aa: CASSPGQPGTGELFF
cdr3_nt: TGTGCCAGCAGCCCTGGACAACCTGGGACCGGGGAGCTGTTTTTT

d_call: TRBD1
cdr3_length: 16
j_call: TRBJ1-4
clone_size: NA
v_call: TRBV7-2
cdr3_aa: CASSLSSWTGNEKLFF
cdr3_nt: TGTGCCAGCAGCTTGTCTTCTTGGACAGGGAATGAAAAACTGTTTTTT

d_call: NA
cdr3_length: 18
j_call: TRBJ1-2
clone_size: NA
v_call: TRBV4-1
cdr3_aa: CASSQSRARTAYNYGYTF
cdr3_nt: TGCGCCAGCAGCCAAAGCCGGGCCCGGACTGCCTATAACTATGGCTACACCTTC

d_call: NA
cdr3_length: 17
j_call: TRBJ2-3
clone_size: once
v_call: TRBV30
cdr3_aa: CAWITDGRPLSTDTQYF
cdr3_nt: TGTGCCTGGATAACAGATGGCAGACCCCTTAGCACAGATACGCAGTATTTT

d_call: NA
cdr3_length: 14
j_call: TRBJ1-2
clone_size: NA
v_call: TRBV25-1
cdr3_aa: CASSAPFEGAGYTF
cdr3_nt: TGTGCCAGCAGCGCCCCCTTCGAGGGCGCTGGCTACACCTTC

d_call: NA
cdr3_length: 15
j_call: TRBJ2-7
clone_size: NA
v_call: TRBV11-3
cdr3_aa: CASSLDGGKDYEQYF
cdr3_nt: TGTGCCAGCAGCTTAGATGGGGGGAAGGACTACGAGCAGTACTTC

d_call: TRBD1
cdr3_length: 14
j_call: TRBJ1-4
clone_size: NA
v_call: TRBV6-1
cdr3_aa: CASSPQGRNEKLFF
cdr3_nt: TGTGCCAGCAGTCCACAGGGGAGGAATGAAAAACTGTTTTTT

d_call: TRBD1
cdr3_length: 16
j_call: TRBJ2-7
clone_size: NA
v_call: TRBV15
cdr3_aa: CATSRDGTGDSYEQYF
cdr3_nt: TGTGCCACCAGCAGGGACGGGACAGGGGACTCCTACGAGCAGTACTTC

d_call: TRBD1
cdr3_length: 14
j_call: TRBJ2-7
clone_size: few
v_call: TRBV18
cdr3_aa: CASSPGTGMREQYF
cdr3_nt: TGTGCCAGCTCCCCCGGGACAGGCATGCGGGAGCAGTACTTC

d_call: NA
cdr3_length: 15
j_call: TRBJ2-6
clone_size: once
v_call: TRBV27
cdr3_aa: CASASLGLNNNVLTF
cdr3_nt: TGTGCCAGCGCCTCCTTGGGCCTGAATAACAACGTCCTGACTTTC

d_call: NA
cdr3_length: 13
j_call: TRBJ2-2
clone_size: NA
v_call: TRBV5-4
cdr3_aa: CASSFRDSGELFF
cdr3_nt: TGTGCCAGCAGCTTCAGGGATTCCGGGGAGCTGTTTTTT

d_call: TRBD1
cdr3_length: 16
j_call: TRBJ1-1
clone_size: NA
v_call: TRBV5-6
cdr3_aa: CASSLKGDRANTEAFF
cdr3_nt: TGTGCCAGCAGCTTGAAGGGAGACAGGGCGAACACTGAAGCTTTCTTT

d_call: NA
cdr3_length: 15
j_call: TRBJ1-2
clone_size: NA
v_call: TRBV5-6
cdr3_aa: CASSLERQGNYGYTF
cdr3_nt: TGTGCCAGCAGCTTGGAAAGGCAGGGGAACTATGGCTACACCTTC

d_call: NA
cdr3_length: 15
j_call: TRBJ2-3
clone_size: NA
v_call: TRBV5-6
cdr3_aa: CASNRYRELTDTQYF
cdr3_nt: TGTGCCAGCAACCGTTACAGGGAGTTGACAGATACGCAGTATTTT

d_call: NA
cdr3_length: 13
j_call: TRBJ1-5
clone_size: few
v_call: TRBV5-6
cdr3_aa: CASSSYSHQPQHF
cdr3_nt: TGTGCCAGCAGCTCGTACAGTCATCAGCCCCAGCATTTT

d_call: TRBD1
cdr3_length: 15
j_call: TRBJ2-1
clone_size: NA
v_call: TRBV19
cdr3_aa: CASSRRGGPYNEQFF
cdr3_nt: TGTGCCAGTAGTAGGAGAGGGGGCCCTTACAATGAGCAGTTCTTC

d_call: TRBD2
cdr3_length: 18
j_call: TRBJ2-3
clone_size: NA
v_call: TRBV10-1
cdr3_aa: CASSGVAGGLTSTDTQYF
cdr3_nt: TGCGCCAGCAGTGGAGTAGCGGGGGGCCTTACTAGCACAGATACGCAGTATTTT

d_call: NA
cdr3_length: 17
j_call: TRBJ2-1
clone_size: once
v_call: TRBV5-1
cdr3_aa: CASSLAAAGALGNEQFF
cdr3_nt: TGCGCCAGCAGCTTGGCAGCGGCGGGGGCCCTTGGCAATGAGCAGTTCTTC

d_call: NA
cdr3_length: 16
j_call: TRBJ1-4
clone_size: NA
v_call: TRBV12-2
cdr3_aa: CASRLGDTEREEKLFF
cdr3_nt: TGTGCAAGTCGCTTAGGAGATACGGAGAGAGAAGAAAAACTGTTTTTT

d_call: TRBD1
cdr3_length: 15
j_call: TRBJ1-6
clone_size: NA
v_call: TRBV5-1
cdr3_aa: CASSLTGTGYSPLHF
cdr3_nt: TGCGCCAGCAGCTTGACCGGGACAGGGTACTCACCCCTCCACTTT

d_call: NA
cdr3_length: 16
j_call: TRBJ1-2
clone_size: NA
v_call: TRBV12-1
cdr3_aa: CASSFLLGWGGSGYTF
cdr3_nt: TGTGCCAGCAGCTTTTTGCTAGGGTGGGGGGGGAGTGGCTACACCTTC

d_call: TRBD2
cdr3_length: 13
j_call: TRBJ2-5
clone_size: NA
v_call: TRBV2
cdr3_aa: CASSGGGQETQYF
cdr3_nt: TGTGCCAGCAGTGGCGGGGGTCAAGAGACCCAGTACTTC

d_call: TRBD1
cdr3_length: 15
j_call: TRBJ2-2
clone_size: NA
v_call: TRBV5-1
cdr3_aa: CASSFGQGSTGELFF
cdr3_nt: TGCGCCAGCAGCTTCGGACAGGGTAGCACCGGGGAGCTGTTTTTT

d_call: TRBD1
cdr3_length: 12
j_call: TRBJ1-2
clone_size: NA
v_call: TRBV11-3
cdr3_aa: CASSRGRQGPTF
cdr3_nt: TGTGCCAGCAGCCGCGGCCGACAGGGACCCACCTTC

d_call: TRBD1
cdr3_length: 17
j_call: TRBJ1-5
clone_size: NA
v_call: TRBV4-2
cdr3_aa: CASSQDGTGFNNQPQHF
cdr3_nt: TGTGCCAGCAGCCAAGATGGGACAGGGTTTAACAATCAGCCCCAGCATTTT

d_call: NA
cdr3_length: 13
j_call: TRBJ2-1
clone_size: NA
v_call: TRBV5-4
cdr3_aa: CASSLELADEQFF
cdr3_nt: TGTGCCAGCAGCTTGGAATTGGCGGATGAGCAGTTCTTC

d_call: TRBD2
cdr3_length: 15
j_call: TRBJ2-2
clone_size: NA
v_call: TRBV11-2
cdr3_aa: CASSRAGGATGELFF
cdr3_nt: TGTGCCAGCAGTAGAGCCGGGGGGGCCACCGGGGAGCTGTTTTTT

d_call: NA
cdr3_length: 17
j_call: TRBJ1-5
clone_size: NA
v_call: TRBV19
cdr3_aa: CASMPRGGWYGNQPQHF
cdr3_nt: TGTGCCAGCATGCCCAGGGGTGGTTGGTATGGCAATCAGCCCCAGCATTTT

d_call: NA
cdr3_length: 12
j_call: TRBJ1-3
clone_size: NA
v_call: TRBV4-1
cdr3_aa: CASSHPMDTIYF
cdr3_nt: TGCGCCAGCAGCCACCCTATGGACACCATATATTTT

d_call: NA
cdr3_length: 15
j_call: TRBJ1-6
clone_size: NA
v_call: TRBV5-6
cdr3_aa: CASSFGGGDNSPLHF
cdr3_nt: TGTGCCAGCAGCTTCGGGGGGGGTGATAATTCACCCCTCCACTTT

d_call: TRBD1
cdr3_length: 16
j_call: TRBJ2-7
clone_size: NA
v_call: TRBV5-1
cdr3_aa: CASSRKGDRAADEQYF
cdr3_nt: TGCGCCAGCAGCAGGAAAGGGGACAGGGCGGCGGACGAGCAGTACTTC

d_call: NA
cdr3_length: 12
j_call: TRBJ2-2
clone_size: NA
v_call: TRBV29-1
cdr3_aa: CSVVTVPGELFF
cdr3_nt: TGCAGCGTGGTGACAGTTCCCGGGGAGCTGTTTTTT

d_call: TRBD1
cdr3_length: 15
j_call: TRBJ2-7
clone_size: NA
v_call: TRBV4-2
cdr3_aa: CASSPGQGDTYEQYF
cdr3_nt: TGTGCCAGCAGCCCGGGACAGGGGGACACCTACGAGCAGTACTTC

d_call: NA
cdr3_length: 14
j_call: TRBJ2-3
clone_size: NA
v_call: TRBV2
cdr3_aa: CASSVGRGTDTQYF
cdr3_nt: TGTGCCAGCAGTGTGGGGCGTGGCACAGATACGCAGTATTTT